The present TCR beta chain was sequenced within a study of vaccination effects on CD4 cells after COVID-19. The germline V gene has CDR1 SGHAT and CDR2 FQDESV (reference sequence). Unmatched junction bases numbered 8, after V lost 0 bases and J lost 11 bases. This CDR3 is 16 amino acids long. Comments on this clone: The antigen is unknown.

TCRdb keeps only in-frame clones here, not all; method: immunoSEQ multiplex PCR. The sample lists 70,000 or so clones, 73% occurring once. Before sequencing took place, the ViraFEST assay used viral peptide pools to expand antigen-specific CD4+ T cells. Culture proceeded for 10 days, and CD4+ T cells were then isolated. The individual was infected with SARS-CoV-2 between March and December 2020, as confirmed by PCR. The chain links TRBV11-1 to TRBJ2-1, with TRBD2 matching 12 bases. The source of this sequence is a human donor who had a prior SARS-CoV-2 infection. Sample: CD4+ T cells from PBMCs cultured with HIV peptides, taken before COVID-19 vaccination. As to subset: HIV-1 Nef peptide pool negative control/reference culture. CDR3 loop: CASSLAPGLAGHQQFF. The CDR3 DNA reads TGTGCCAGCAGCTTAGCACCGGGACTAGCGGGCCATCAGCAGTTCTTC.